This entry is about one T cell receptor (beta chain). The antigen is undetermined. The data were obtained in a study of cytomegalovirus exposure and HLA in healthy donors. Regarding the study as a whole: Confirmation in vitro established that a few CMV-associated chains were specific for CMV antigens.

Germline V gene lookup returns CDR1 LNHDA and CDR2 SQIVND (reference sequence). V was shortened by 5 bases and J by 2 bases, with 12 bases between the two germline ends. The CDR3 runs to 14 residues. Researchers ran the PCR with 60 Vbeta and 13 Jbeta primers. Generated by immunoSEQ multiplex PCR, the TCRdb table keeps only in-frame clones and is missing some. The sample lists about 160,000 clones, around 80% seen once, with roughly 6.2% in the top ten. The material sequenced was PBMCs. The source is a male donor in good health and CMV-seropositive. This chain uses TRBV19 with TRBJ2-5; D perhaps matches TRBD1 (5 bases). The CDR3 here is CASSSDRRQETQYF. In DNA, the CDR3 is TGTGCCAGTAGTTCTGACAGACGTCAAGAGACCCAGTACTTC.